What follows is one T cell receptor (beta chain) and its context. Its matching antigen is unknown. This record belongs to a study of shared clonotypes between healthy human individuals. Some clones are missing from TCRdb's copy, which holds only in-frame ones; the method was immunoSEQ multiplex PCR. The sample comprises some 2,000,000 clones, almost 96% of which are singletons, and around 0.13% rests with the top ten. This CDR3 is built from 14 residues. Germline V gene lookup returns CDR1 ENHRY and CDR2 SYGVKD. V was shortened by 2 bases and J by 7 bases, with 11 bases between the two germline ends. Regarding the study as a whole: Clonotype sharing among donors was expected to depend on sequencing depth. Among four donors, approximately 5.4% of naive CD4 clonotypes were found in common. Incompleteness in sorted-subset sequencing, despite large depth, was shown by rarefaction. Compared with clonotypes that all four donors shared, non-shared clonotypes had lower generation probabilities.

Sequenced sample: naive CD4+ T cells sorted from blood. Subset reported: CD45RA+ positively selected. V and J are TRBV10-3 and TRBJ1-4; D gene unclear. The sequence derives from a man between 18 and 35 years old in good health. CDR3 bases: TGTGCCATCAGTGAGCCAGGTGGAGGTGAAAAACTGTTTTTT. As protein: CAISEPGGGEKLFF.